These 3 T cell receptor beta chains came from one sample sequenced in a study of T cells in localized non-small cell lung cancer. Using immunoSEQ multiplex PCR, the repertoire was profiled, and TCRdb retains in-frame clones only, with some absent. This table holds around 4,000 clones, just under 25% found once. The material sequenced was lung tumor tissue, taken before any cancer treatment. The origin of the receptors is a woman aged 40-70 years with stage I lung adenocarcinoma.

This clone was detected a few times. This sequence joins TRBV29-1 and TRBJ2-7, with 9 positions matching TRBD1. This CDR3 region has 13 residues. V lost 5 bases to trimming and J lost 2 bases; unmatched junction nucleotides: 4. CDR1 and CDR2 (germline): SQVTM, ANQGSEA. The CDR3 sequence: CSVRGQGAYEQYF. CDR3 DNA: TGCAGCGTTCGGGGACAGGGAGCCTACGAGCAGTACTTC.

The chain uses TRBV28 and TRBJ1-2; 9 bases are a match to TRBD1. V dropped 8 bases and J dropped 2; count of bases not matched to a gene: 9. Germline CDR1 reads MDHEN; CDR2 reads SYDVKM. The CDR3 loop spans 15 amino acids. This CDR3 reads CASVTSGTGNYGYTF. The CDR3 DNA sequence: TGTGCCAGCGTTACATCCGGGACAGGGAACTATGGCTACACCTTC.

J is TRBJ1-1 and V is TRBV5-1; 8 bases are a match to TRBD1. This CDR3 spans 14 amino acids. Germline V gives CDR1 SGHRS, CDR2 YFSETQ. Trimming at V came to 3 bases and at J to 4 bases, leaving 5 bases not matched to a gene. The CDR3 bases are TGCGCCAGCAGCTCTCAGGGGGCTACCACTGAAGCTTTCTTT. Protein sequence: CASSSQGATTEAFF.